Following are 10 T cell receptor beta chains from one sample sequenced in a study of shared T cell receptors in the human thymus. Data came from immunoSEQ multiplex PCR; TCRdb stores just in-frame clones and leaves some out. The sample records about 380,000 clones, just under 95% being singletons. Sequenced sample: thymocytes. Receptors originate from a human donor.

V gene TRBV18 combines with J gene TRBJ2-7; a weak D match, TRBD2 (6 bases). Germline CDR1 KGHSH, CDR2 LQKENI. The CDR3 is 15 residues long. The V gene lost 3 bases and the J gene lost 6 bases, with 18 bases spanning the gap. The CDR3 loop reads CASSPSGRYPAEQYF. CDR3 in DNA: TGTGCCAGCTCACCCAGCGGGCGTTATCCTGCCGAGCAGTACTTC.

The chain recombines TRBV5-8 with TRBJ1-4; D gene ambiguous. Germline V CDR1 and CDR2: SGHTS, YDEGEE. The CDR3 length is 18 residues. V was trimmed by 4 bases and J by 3 bases, leaving 22 bases between them. The DNA for the CDR3 is TGTGCCAGCAGCGCAGTTTCGGGTCATAAAAACGCTAATGAAAAACTGTTTTTT. Translated: CASSAVSGHKNANEKLFF.

This chain connects TRBV9 to TRBJ1-5; D gene unclear. V lost 0 bases and J 8 bases, leaving 9 bases between the germline ends. The germline gives CDR1 SGDLS, CDR2 YYNGEE. This CDR3 has 13 residues. This CDR3 is CASSVESAKPQHF. The CDR3 DNA is TGTGCCAGCAGCGTAGAATCCGCGAAGCCCCAGCATTTT. The full variable domain, rest sourced from reference TRBV9 and TRBJ1-5, is DSGVTQTPKHLITATGQRVTLRCSPRSGDLSVYWYQQSLDQGLQFLIQYYNGEERAKGNILERFSAQQFPDLHSELNLSSLELGDSALYFCASSVESAKPQHFGDGTRLSIL.

In its sample, this clone was seen once. This chain connects TRBV14 to TRBJ2-7; 8 nucleotides agree with TRBD1. Per the germline V gene, CDR1 is SGHDN and CDR2 is FVKESK. With V trimmed by 8 bases and J by 5 bases, 8 bases remained unmatched. The CDR3 covers 13 residues. This chain's CDR3 is CASSGTGRDEQYF. The CDR3 region has the DNA TGTGCCAGCTCCGGGACAGGACGTGACGAGCAGTACTTC.

The genes are TRBV9 and TRBJ2-3; D remains ambiguous. Trimming cost V 0 bases and J 2 bases, with 7 bases left between them. The germline V gene encodes CDR1 SGDLS and CDR2 YYNGEE. CDR3 size: 14 residues. The CDR3 region is CASSVGASTDTQYF. In DNA, the CDR3 is TGTGCCAGCAGCGTAGGGGCTTCCACAGATACGCAGTATTTT. The full variable domain, in which reference TRBV9 and TRBJ2-3 provide the parts outside the CDR3, is DSGVTQTPKHLITATGQRVTLRCSPRSGDLSVYWYQQSLDQGLQFLIQYYNGEERAKGNILERFSAQQFPDLHSELNLSSLELGDSALYFCASSVGASTDTQYFGPGTRLTVL.

This chain connects TRBV4-3 to TRBJ2-3, with 9 bases identical to TRBD1. This CDR3 contains 17 residues. Germline loops: CDR1 LGHNA, CDR2 YSLEER. With V trimmed by 0 bases and J by 4 bases, 8 bases remained unmatched. The CDR3 here is CASSQEGGTGYPDTQYF. CDR3 nucleotides: TGCGCCAGCAGCCAAGAGGGAGGGACAGGGTATCCAGATACGCAGTATTTT.

The rearrangement uses TRBV30 and TRBJ2-1, with D perhaps matching TRBD1 or TRBD2 (5 bases each). V dropped 1 base and J dropped 2 bases, with 6 bases sitting between them. The CDR3 loop spans 13 amino acids. The germline CDR1 and CDR2 sequences are GTSNPN and SVGIG (reference sequence). The CDR3 protein is CAWSAGPYNEQFF. CDR3 nucleotide sequence: TGTGCCTGGAGTGCGGGACCCTACAATGAGCAGTTCTTC.

The rearrangement joins TRBV5-1 to TRBJ2-1, with 7 positions matching TRBD2. V trimming: 5 bases; J trimming: 0 bases; junction bases outside the gene matches: 11. From germline, CDR1 is SGHRS and CDR2 YFSETQ. There are 17 residues in the CDR3. CDR3 region: CASRYRAGGSSYNEQFF. The CDR3 DNA reads as TGCGCCAGCAGATACCGGGCAGGCGGGAGCTCCTACAATGAGCAGTTCTTC.

V usage is TRBV5-1 and J usage is TRBJ2-7; 9 bases are a match to TRBD2. The CDR3 is 15 residues long. Trimming took 2 bases from V and 3 from J; bases not matched to a gene: 6. The germline V gene encodes CDR1 SGHRS and CDR2 YFSETQ. CDR3 sequence (DNA): TGCGCCAGCAGCTTCCTAGCGGGACCCCTCTACGAGCAGTACTTC. It codes for CASSFLAGPLYEQYF.

The rearrangement uses TRBV5-6 and TRBJ1-2; D is undetermined. V dropped 3 bases and J dropped 4 bases, with 22 bases sitting between them. The CDR3 length is 17 residues. CDR1 is SGHDT, CDR2 YYEEEE, per germline. The CDR3 DNA reads TGTGCCAGCAGCTCGTTGCGGTTGGACGGCTTGACCTATGGCTACACCTTC. Residues: CASSSLRLDGLTYGYTF.